This section outlines one T cell receptor (beta chain) sequence together with its context. Its matching antigen is unknown. This entry comes from a study of immune evolution from preneoplasia to lung adenocarcinoma. Study-wide results and caveats: Normal lung had highest clonality; later lesions appeared denser, more diverse. Normal lung had the highest top T cell clone frequencies.

TCRdb keeps only in-frame clones here, not all; method: immunoSEQ multiplex PCR. The table lists around 4,100 clones, roughly 86% of them singletons. Histologic diagnosis was independently verified by two lung pathologists. Source material: FFPE minimally invasive lung adenocarcinoma tissue. The clonotype comes from a donor aged 70 or over with lung adenocarcinoma.

The chain's CDR3 is CASKSNWANTEAFF. The CDR3, as DNA: TGTGCCAGCAAATCAAACTGGGCGAACACTGAAGCTTTCTTT. The chain uses TRBV6-4 and TRBJ1-1; D is uncertain. The CDR3 totals 14 residues. Germline lookup yields CDR1 MRHNA and CDR2 SNTAGT. V lost 7 bases and J lost 1, with 13 bases in between.